This TCR beta chain stems from a study of T cells in Graves' hyperthyroidism and ophthalmopathy. Amplification yielded TCR beta CDR3 regions, with RNA transcripts as the source. When the TCR CDR3 underwent first-round RT-PCR, the HTBI primer set was used. TCRdb called the multiplex PCR reads again in MiXCR, with one record for every CDR3 protein. Counted here are 530,000 or so distinct CDR3 sequences, approximately 17% occurring once; the ten biggest clones make up approximately 15%. Germline V gives CDR1 MNHEY, CDR2 SVGEGT. V was trimmed by 6 bases and J by 1 base, leaving 12 bases between them. The CDR3 is 14 residues long. This clonotype occurred many times.

The genes are TRBV6-2 or TRBV6-3 and TRBJ1-1, with unresolved D. Sequencing was carried out using blood. The sequence derives from a woman aged 18-29 years with Graves' ophthalmopathy. Here the CDR3 DNA reads TGTGCCAGCAGGACCCTGACACGGAACACTGAAGCTTTCTTT. Translation gives CASRTLTRNTEAFF.